The TCR beta chain under discussion was sequenced for a study of T-cell memory formation after mild COVID-19. Overall study: Each donor largely had its own TCR clusters. Study outcomes and limitations: Pre-infection memory harbored some responding clones, suggesting cross-reactive memory joined. What remained unconfirmed was the SARS-CoV-2 specificity of second-wave clones peaking on day 37.

Comment on this clonotype: Its specificity is not known.

V gave up 6 bases and J gave up 4 bases, with 7 bases separating them. This CDR3 has 12 residues. Germline-derived CDR1 and CDR2 are MDHEN and SYDVKM. From the 5' RACE reads, TCRdb called clonotypes with MiXCR, one entry per CDR3 protein. The table records around 250,000 distinct CDR3 sequences, 7.5% to 10% of them present only once. The TCR sequence derives from a man between 18 and 29 years old who had mild COVID-19 (a few samples of this study predate the infection). Cell type and time point are not known. Sequences were obtained from PBMCs or a T cell subset sorted from them (not recorded which). This chain links TRBV28 with TRBJ1-5; D is uncertain. The CDR3 coding sequence is TGTGCCAGCAGCCCGAGTAATCAGCCCCAGCATTTT. Residues: CASSPSNQPQHF.